This is a list of T cell receptor beta chains from one sample in a study of multiple sclerosis patients with progressive multifocal leukoencephalopathy. The assay was immunoSEQ multiplex PCR, and TCRdb's table has in-frame clones only and misses some. Of some 30,000 clones listed, 88% are singletons. What was sequenced was PBMCs. These receptors were obtained from a human donor with multiple sclerosis. The CDR3 runs from the conserved cysteine through the conserved F or W. D genes are given only for firm matches. Only part of the rows carry a size: once, few, many, or a class if the clone is expanded.

V gene: TRBV27; J gene: TRBJ1-4; clone size: .; D gene: TRBD1; CDR3 protein: CASSSLGTGPEKLFF; CDR3 DNA: TGTGCCAGCAGTTCTCTCGGGACAGGACCCGAAAAACTGTTTTTT
V gene: TRBV7-9; J gene: TRBJ1-3; clone size: few; D gene: .; CDR3 protein: CASSLQGAGNTIYF; CDR3 DNA: TGTGCCAGCAGCTTACAGGGTGCTGGAAACACCATATATTTT
V gene: TRBV6-4; J gene: TRBJ1-5; clone size: .; D gene: .; CDR3 protein: CASSDGDGSNQPQHF; CDR3 DNA: TGTGCCAGCAGTGATGGGGACGGGAGCAATCAGCCCCAGCATTTT
V gene: TRBV4-2; J gene: TRBJ2-3; clone size: .; D gene: TRBD2; CDR3 protein: CASSLQTSGGSQVTDTQYF; CDR3 DNA: TGTGCCAGCAGCCTACAGACTAGCGGGGGATCCCAGGTTACAGATACGCAGTATTTT
V gene: TRBV7-6; J gene: TRBJ1-2; clone size: .; D gene: .; CDR3 protein: CASSVGEFYGYTF; CDR3 DNA: TGTGCCAGCAGCGTAGGCGAATTCTATGGCTACACCTTC
V gene: TRBV19; J gene: TRBJ1-6; clone size: .; D gene: TRBD1; CDR3 protein: CASSTQGADNSPLHF; CDR3 DNA: TGTGCCAGTAGTACCCAGGGGGCGGATAATTCACCCCTCCACTTT
V gene: TRBV7-8; J gene: TRBJ1-1; clone size: .; D gene: TRBD1; CDR3 protein: CASSLGTGNRVAFF; CDR3 DNA: TGTGCCAGCAGCTTAGGGACAGGGAACAGGGTAGCTTTCTTT
V gene: TRBV2; J gene: TRBJ1-4; clone size: few; D gene: .; CDR3 protein: CATGGTGNEKLFF; CDR3 DNA: TGTGCCACGGGAGGGACGGGTAATGAAAAACTGTTTTTT
V gene: TRBV5-6; J gene: TRBJ2-7; clone size: once; D gene: TRBD1; CDR3 protein: CASSLVFGQGVNYEQYF; CDR3 DNA: TGTGCCAGCAGCTTGGTTTTCGGGCAGGGGGTTAACTACGAGCAGTACTTC
V gene: TRBV7-7; J gene: TRBJ2-1; clone size: once; D gene: TRBD2; CDR3 protein: CASSLSLAGVHEQFF; CDR3 DNA: TGTGCCAGCAGCTTATCCCTAGCGGGGGTCCATGAGCAGTTCTTC
V gene: TRBV2; J gene: TRBJ2-5; clone size: few; D gene: TRBD2; CDR3 protein: CASSFSGGNQETQYF; CDR3 DNA: TGTGCCAGCAGTTTTAGCGGGGGGAATCAAGAGACCCAGTACTTC
V gene: TRBV6-5; J gene: TRBJ2-7; clone size: .; D gene: .; CDR3 protein: CASSFGRYSYEQYF; CDR3 DNA: TGTGCCAGCAGCTTTGGACGGTACTCCTACGAGCAGTACTTC
V gene: TRBV19; J gene: TRBJ1-2; clone size: .; D gene: .; CDR3 protein: CASRQLTGRTRYGYTF; CDR3 DNA: TGTGCCAGTAGGCAGTTGACGGGCCGTACACGGTATGGCTACACCTTC
V gene: TRBV19; J gene: TRBJ1-1; clone size: .; D gene: .; CDR3 protein: CASSMTGNTEAFF; CDR3 DNA: TGTGCCAGTAGTATGACAGGGAACACTGAAGCTTTCTTT
V gene: TRBV19; J gene: TRBJ1-5; clone size: .; D gene: .; CDR3 protein: CASSRAENQPQHF; CDR3 DNA: TGTGCCAGTAGTAGGGCAGAGAATCAGCCCCAGCATTTT
V gene: TRBV2; J gene: TRBJ1-2; clone size: .; D gene: .; CDR3 protein: CAVRPGPSYGYTF; CDR3 DNA: TGTGCCGTGAGACCGGGACCAAGCTATGGCTACACCTTC
V gene: TRBV5-1; J gene: TRBJ2-3; clone size: .; D gene: .; CDR3 protein: CASSEGLGTIGTQYF; CDR3 DNA: TGCGCCAGCAGCGAGGGACTGGGAACAATCGGTACGCAGTATTTT
V gene: TRBV7-8; J gene: TRBJ1-6; clone size: .; D gene: TRBD1; CDR3 protein: CASRQTGGSYNSPLHF; CDR3 DNA: TGTGCCAGCAGACAGACAGGGGGCTCCTATAATTCACCCCTCCACTTT
V gene: TRBV7-2; J gene: TRBJ2-1; clone size: .; D gene: TRBD2; CDR3 protein: CASSQGLAGINEQFF; CDR3 DNA: TGTGCCAGCAGCCAAGGACTAGCGGGGATTAATGAGCAGTTCTTC
V gene: TRBV4-1; J gene: TRBJ1-1; clone size: .; D gene: .; CDR3 protein: CAAGVRENTEAFF; CDR3 DNA: TGCGCCGCCGGGGTCCGTGAAAACACTGAAGCTTTCTTT
V gene: TRBV7-3; J gene: TRBJ2-1; clone size: once; D gene: .; CDR3 protein: CASSIPGLKDGNNEQFF; CDR3 DNA: TGTGCCAGCAGCATACCGGGACTCAAAGATGGAAACAATGAGCAGTTCTTC
V gene: TRBV4-2; J gene: TRBJ1-2; clone size: .; D gene: .; CDR3 protein: CASSQATANYGYTF; CDR3 DNA: TGTGCCAGCAGCCAAGCGACAGCTAACTATGGCTACACCTTC
V gene: TRBV4-1; J gene: TRBJ1-5; clone size: .; D gene: .; CDR3 protein: CASSPHSAGNQPQHF; CDR3 DNA: TGCGCCAGCAGCCCGCACTCAGCGGGGAATCAGCCCCAGCATTTT
V gene: TRBV6-1; J gene: TRBJ1-1; clone size: .; D gene: TRBD1; CDR3 protein: CASSRSGQGPVEAFF; CDR3 DNA: TGTGCCAGCTCTCGGTCCGGACAGGGTCCCGTTGAAGCTTTCTTT
V gene: TRBV2; J gene: TRBJ2-5; clone size: .; D gene: .; CDR3 protein: CASYLSGTLSSDRTRSWAAETQYF; CDR3 DNA: TGTGCCAGCTATCTCTCCGGGACTCTCAGCAGCGACAGGACTCGTTCATGGGCGGCAGAGACCCAGTACTTC
V gene: TRBV10-3; J gene: TRBJ1-5; clone size: .; D gene: .; CDR3 protein: CAISELGQPQHF; CDR3 DNA: TGTGCCATCAGTGAGCTCGGTCAGCCCCAGCATTTT
V gene: TRBV7-3; J gene: TRBJ1-1; clone size: .; D gene: TRBD1; CDR3 protein: CASSSQGANTEAFF; CDR3 DNA: TGTGCCAGCAGCTCCCAGGGGGCGAACACTGAAGCTTTCTTT
V gene: TRBV19; J gene: TRBJ2-3; clone size: .; D gene: .; CDR3 protein: CASKMGRVSTDTQYF; CDR3 DNA: TGTGCCAGTAAAATGGGGAGAGTTAGCACAGATACGCAGTATTTT
V gene: TRBV15; J gene: TRBJ1-1; clone size: once; D gene: .; CDR3 protein: CATSPRGYQGTGRAFF; CDR3 DNA: TGTGCCACCAGCCCCCGAGGGTATCAAGGGACGGGGAGAGCTTTCTTT
V gene: TRBV18; J gene: TRBJ1-5; clone size: .; D gene: .; CDR3 protein: CASSRMNKPQHF; CDR3 DNA: TGTGCCAGCTCACGTATGAATAAGCCCCAGCATTTT
V gene: TRBV10-3; J gene: TRBJ1-1; clone size: once; D gene: .; CDR3 protein: CAITRALNTEAFF; CDR3 DNA: TGTGCCATCACCAGGGCCCTGAACACTGAAGCTTTCTTT
V gene: TRBV7-6; J gene: TRBJ2-5; clone size: .; D gene: .; CDR3 protein: CASRGGVRETQYF; CDR3 DNA: TGTGCCAGTCGCGGGGGCGTCAGGGAGACCCAGTACTTC
V gene: TRBV9; J gene: TRBJ1-2; clone size: .; D gene: TRBD1; CDR3 protein: CASSVAGTVYGYTF; CDR3 DNA: TGTGCCAGCAGCGTAGCTGGGACAGTCTATGGCTACACCTTC
V gene: TRBV7-3; J gene: TRBJ2-7; clone size: .; D gene: .; CDR3 protein: CASSSPGLREQYF; CDR3 DNA: TGTGCCAGCAGCTCACCGGGCTTAAGGGAGCAGTACTTC
V gene: TRBV10-2; J gene: TRBJ2-6; clone size: .; D gene: TRBD1; CDR3 protein: CASSAGQGATSGANVLTF; CDR3 DNA: TGCGCCAGCAGTGCGGGACAGGGGGCCACCTCTGGGGCCAACGTCCTGACTTTC